The 15 T cell receptor beta chains reported below all come from one sample, sequenced in a study of identical twins. TCRdb reprocessed the 5' RACE reads with MiXCR, giving one entry per CDR3 protein. The repertoire holds about 530,000 distinct CDR3 sequences, with over 12% as singletons. This sample was also put to use in a study of yellow fever vaccine responses in identical twins.

Sequenced: CD4+ T cells sorted from blood. These receptors all come from a woman aged 18-29 years in good health.

The rearrangement joins TRBV5-1 to TRBJ2-1; 12 bases map to TRBD1. Trimming took 4 bases from V and 10 from J; bases not matched to a gene: 9. This CDR3 contains 15 residues. Germline V gene sequence: CDR1 SGHRS, CDR2 YFSETQ. CDR3 sequence reads: CASSDPGQGAAEQFF. The CDR3 nucleotides are TGCGCCAGCAGCGATCCGGGACAGGGGGCAGCGGAGCAGTTCTTC.

This chain joins TRBV5-8 and TRBJ1-2; 7 bases align to TRBD1. Germline V lookup: CDR1 SGHTS, CDR2 YDEGEE. This CDR3 comprises 14 residues. V shed 4 bases and J 11 bases; nucleotides not matched to a gene: 14. CDR3 sequence (DNA): TGTGCCAGCAGCGCGACAGGGTTTCTCAGGAGTTACACCTTC. Translation gives CASSATGFLRSYTF.

This clonotype was seen only a few times. The chain recombines TRBV28 with TRBJ2-6; TRBD2 is a possible D gene (6 bases). With 7 bases removed from V and 2 bases from J, the gap between germline ends came to 12 bases. Germline values: CDR1 MDHEN, CDR2 SYDVKM. CDR3 length equals 15 residues. The CDR3 is CASTSSATGANVLTF. Written as DNA, the CDR3 is TGTGCCAGCACCTCTAGCGCGACTGGGGCCAACGTCCTGACTTTC.

The rearrangement uses TRBV7-7 and TRBJ2-5, with 7 bases aligning to TRBD2. CDR1 is SSHAT, CDR2 FNYEAQ, per germline (reference sequence). CDR3 length equals 13 residues. J gave up 5 bases and V 5 bases, and 5 bases lay outside the gene matches. The CDR3 nucleotides are TGTGCCAGCAGCGAACTAGCGTGGGAGACCCAGTACTTC. It is translated as CASSELAWETQYF.

This clonotype was recorded many times. This chain uses TRBV24-1 with TRBJ2-3; 7 bases are a match to TRBD2. CDR3 length: 15 residues. Looked up from germline, CDR1 is KGHDR and CDR2 is SFDVKD. V shed 3 bases and J 6 bases; nucleotides not matched to a gene: 8. Here the CDR3 DNA reads TGTGCCACCAGTGATCGACTAGCCCGAGTGGATACGCAGTATTTT. It codes for CATSDRLARVDTQYF.

The chain uses TRBV7-9 and TRBJ2-2, with 10 bases that match TRBD1. In germline, CDR1 is SEHNR, CDR2 FQNEAQ (reference sequence). This CDR3 comprises 15 residues. The trim removed 3 bases at V and 5 bases at J, leaving 3 bases unmatched. The CDR3, as DNA: TGTGCCAGCAGCTTTCGACAGGGGGCGACCGGGGAGCTGTTTTTT. Protein sequence: CASSFRQGATGELFF.

The chain employs TRBV5-5 and TRBJ1-1; D ambiguous. The V gene lost 3 bases and the J gene lost 5 bases, with 17 bases spanning the gap. There are 15 residues in the CDR3. Germline CDR1 and CDR2: SGHKS and YYEKEE (reference sequence). In DNA form, the CDR3 reads TGTGCCAGCAGCTCTCAACCGGGAAGCCTGACTGAAGCTTTCTTT. As protein: CASSSQPGSLTEAFF. Together with reference TRBV5-5 and TRBJ1-1, the CDR3 gives the full variable domain: DAGVTQSPTHLIKTRGQQVTLRCSPISGHKSVSWYQQVLGQGPQFIFQYYEKEERGRGNFPDRFSARQFPNYSSELNVNALLLGDSALYLCASSSQPGSLTEAFFGQGTRLTVV.

This clonotype was seen a few times. The chain is built from TRBV11-2 and TRBJ2-3; perhaps TRBD1 as D (5 bases). Trimming took 0 bases from V and 3 from J, leaving 13 bases between them. Germline-derived CDR1 and CDR2 are SGHAT and FQNNGV. The CDR3 runs to 16 residues. The CDR3 sequence is CASSLESWQGTDTQYF. In DNA, the CDR3 is TGTGCCAGCAGCTTAGAAAGTTGGCAGGGAACAGATACGCAGTATTTT.

The chain couples TRBV5-1 to TRBJ2-5; 10 bases are shared with TRBD2. The CDR3 has 15 amino acids. Germline CDR1 and CDR2: SGHRS and YFSETQ. Losses at the gene ends were 2 bases for V and 4 bases for J; bases not matched to a gene: 5. This CDR3 reads CASSFRTSGTETQYF. CDR3 DNA sequence: TGCGCCAGCAGCTTCCGTACTAGCGGGACAGAGACCCAGTACTTC.

This clonotype was seen ten or more times. The gene calls are TRBV5-1 and TRBJ2-5, with unresolved D. Germline V gene lookup returns CDR1 SGHRS and CDR2 YFSETQ. V was shortened by 0 bases and J by 3 bases, with 3 bases between the two germline ends. The CDR3 covers 12 residues. CDR3 in amino acids: CASSLVKETQYF. CDR3 coding DNA: TGCGCCAGCAGCTTGGTCAAAGAGACCCAGTACTTC.

The chain uses TRBV29-1 and TRBJ2-7; TRBD2 aligns across 10 bases. The CDR3 has 14 residues. The ends lost 4 bases at V and 3 bases at J; junction bases unmatched: 6. CDR1 is SQVTM, CDR2 ANQGSEA, per germline. In DNA, the CDR3 is TGCAGCGTTGGAGTTTCTAGCGGGGGCTACGAGCAGTACTTC. This encodes CSVGVSSGGYEQYF.

This clonotype was seen a handful of times. The V gene is TRBV5-1, the J gene TRBJ2-1, with TRBD1 matching over 7 bases. The junction had 5 bases not matched to a gene; V was cut back by 4 bases and J by 4 bases. Germline CDR1 SGHRS, CDR2 YFSETQ. The CDR3 consists of 14 residues. CDR3 bases: TGCGCCAGCAGCCGGACAGGCGAGTACAATGAGCAGTTCTTC. Amino acid sequence: CASSRTGEYNEQFF. The entire variable domain, with the rest obtained from reference TRBV5-1 and TRBJ2-1, is as follows: KAGVTQTPRYLIKTRGQQVTLSCSPISGHRSVSWYQQTPGQGLQFLFEYFSETQRNKGNFPGRFSGRQFSNSRSEMNVSTLELGDSALYLCASSRTGEYNEQFFGPGTRLTVL.

The genes are TRBV14 and TRBJ2-3, with D possibly matching TRBD2 (5 bases). This CDR3 has 16 residues. Germline lookup yields CDR1 SGHDN and CDR2 FVKESK. V lost 0 bases to trimming and J lost 7 bases, with 17 bases between them. This chain's CDR3 is CASSQDRGVVLNTQYF. The DNA for the CDR3 is TGTGCCAGCAGCCAAGATCGGGGTGTTGTGTTAAATACGCAGTATTTT.

V is TRBV5-1 and J is TRBJ1-4, with D uncertain. Trimming pared 5 bases from V and 5 bases from J, leaving 10 bases between. The CDR3 totals 13 residues. Germline V gene lookup returns CDR1 SGHRS and CDR2 YFSETQ. The CDR3 bases are TGCGCCAGCAGTTGGCTGACGAATGAAAAACTGTTTTTT. It translates to CASSWLTNEKLFF.

This clonotype was counted a few times. The chain uses TRBV11-2 and TRBJ2-3; 16 bases are shared with TRBD2. Germline lookup yields CDR1 SGHAT and CDR2 FQNNGV. The CDR3 runs 15 residues. V was clipped by 5 bases and J by 9 bases; unmatched bases: 5. The CDR3 bases are TGTGCCAGCAGCACCGGGACTAGCGGGAGGGGGACGCAGTATTTT. It is translated as CASSTGTSGRGTQYF.